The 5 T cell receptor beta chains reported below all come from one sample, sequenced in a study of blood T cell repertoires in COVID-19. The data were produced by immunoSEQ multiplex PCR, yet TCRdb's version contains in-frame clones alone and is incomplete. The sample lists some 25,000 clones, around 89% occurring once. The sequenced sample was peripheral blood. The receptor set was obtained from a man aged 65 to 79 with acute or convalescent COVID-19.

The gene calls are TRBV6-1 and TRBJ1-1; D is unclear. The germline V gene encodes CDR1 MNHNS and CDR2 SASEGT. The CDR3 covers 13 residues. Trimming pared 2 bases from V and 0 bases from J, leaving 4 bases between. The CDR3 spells CASSETLNTEAFF. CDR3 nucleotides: TGTGCCAGCAGTGAAACACTGAACACTGAAGCTTTCTTT.

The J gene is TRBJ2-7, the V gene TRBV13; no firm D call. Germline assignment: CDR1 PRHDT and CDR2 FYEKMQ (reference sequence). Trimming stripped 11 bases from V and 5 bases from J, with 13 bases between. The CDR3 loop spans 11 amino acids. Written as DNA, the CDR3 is TGTGCCTCGGCGTACCGGGACGAGCAGTACTTC. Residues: CASAYRDEQYF.

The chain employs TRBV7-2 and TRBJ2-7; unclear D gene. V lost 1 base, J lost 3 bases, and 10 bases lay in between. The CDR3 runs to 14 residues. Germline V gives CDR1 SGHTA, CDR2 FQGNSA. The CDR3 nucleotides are TGTGCCAGCAGCTTAGGGGCAGGATTCTACGAGCAGTACTTC. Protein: CASSLGAGFYEQYF.

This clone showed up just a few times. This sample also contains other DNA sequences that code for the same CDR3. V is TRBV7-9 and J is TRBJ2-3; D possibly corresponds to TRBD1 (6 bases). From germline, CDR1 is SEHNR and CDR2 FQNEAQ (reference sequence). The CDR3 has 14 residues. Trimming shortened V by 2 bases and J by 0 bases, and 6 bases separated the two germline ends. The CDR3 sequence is CASSLQGSTDTQYF. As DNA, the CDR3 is TGTGCCAGCAGCTTACAGGGGAGCACAGATACGCAGTATTTT.

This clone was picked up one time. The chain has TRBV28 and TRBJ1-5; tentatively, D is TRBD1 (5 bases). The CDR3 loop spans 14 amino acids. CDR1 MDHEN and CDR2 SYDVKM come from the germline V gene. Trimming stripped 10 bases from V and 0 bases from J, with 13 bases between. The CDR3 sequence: CATSTGGSNQPQHF. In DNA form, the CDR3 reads TGTGCCACTAGCACGGGGGGTAGCAATCAGCCCCAGCATTTT.